Listed below are T cell receptor beta chains from one sample, sequenced in a study of cytomegalovirus exposure and HLA in healthy donors. Data came from immunoSEQ multiplex PCR; TCRdb stores just in-frame clones and leaves some out. The sample records fewer than 75,000 clones, around 80% being singletons. Source material: PBMCs. These receptors were obtained from a woman aged 30 to 39 in good health and CMV-seronegative. Each CDR3 is given with its conserved first and last residue.

v_gene: TRBV9; CDR3aa: CASSVDSLNTEAFF
v_gene: TRBV29-1; CDR3aa: CSVTGGDTEAFF
v_gene: TRBV2; CDR3aa: CASSGLAGPTGELFF
v_gene: TRBV25-1; CDR3aa: CASSRGNEQFF
v_gene: TRBV6-4; CDR3aa: CASRAAGGSSEKLFF
v_gene: TRBV5-1; CDR3aa: CASSPDRGVYGYTF
v_gene: TRBV30; CDR3aa: CAWSFGGQALGRAFF
v_gene: TRBV5-4; CDR3aa: CASSLEGRGDTF
v_gene: TRBV2; CDR3aa: CARAVFGGRGDTEAFF
v_gene: TRBV28; CDR3aa: CASSLYLTGGVYEQYF
v_gene: TRBV6-5; CDR3aa: CASGRGQASYEQYF
v_gene: TRBV5-1; CDR3aa: CASRTASSYEQYF
v_gene: TRBV5-4; CDR3aa: CASSSPHKNTEAFF
v_gene: TRBV6-5; CDR3aa: CASSYGAGGTEAFF
v_gene: TRBV10-3; CDR3aa: CAITGTSIDEQYF
v_gene: TRBV27; CDR3aa: CASRSSGGAYEQYF
v_gene: TRBV30; CDR3aa: CAWSIRGRLETQYF